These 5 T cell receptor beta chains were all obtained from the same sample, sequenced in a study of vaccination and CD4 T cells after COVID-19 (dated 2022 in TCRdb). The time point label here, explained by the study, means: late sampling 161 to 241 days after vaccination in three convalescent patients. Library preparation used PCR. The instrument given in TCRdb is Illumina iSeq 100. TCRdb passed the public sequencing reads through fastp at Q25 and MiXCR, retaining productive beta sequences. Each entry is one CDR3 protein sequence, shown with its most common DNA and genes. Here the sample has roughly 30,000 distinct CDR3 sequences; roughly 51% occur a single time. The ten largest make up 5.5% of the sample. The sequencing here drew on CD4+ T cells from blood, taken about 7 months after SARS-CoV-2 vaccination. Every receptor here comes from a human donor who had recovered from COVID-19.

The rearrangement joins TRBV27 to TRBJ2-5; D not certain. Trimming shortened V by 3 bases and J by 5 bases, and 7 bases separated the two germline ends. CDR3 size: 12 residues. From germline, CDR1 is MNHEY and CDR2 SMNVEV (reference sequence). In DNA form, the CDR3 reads TGTGCCAGCAGTTTGGATGGTGAGACCCAGTACTTC. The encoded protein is CASSLDGETQYF.

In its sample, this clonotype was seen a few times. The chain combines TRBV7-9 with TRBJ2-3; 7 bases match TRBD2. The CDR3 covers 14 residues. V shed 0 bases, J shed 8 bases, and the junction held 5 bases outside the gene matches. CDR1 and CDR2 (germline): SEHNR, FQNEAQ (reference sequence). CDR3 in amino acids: CASSLAVSGGTQYF. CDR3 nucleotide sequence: TGTGCCAGCAGCTTAGCGGTTTCGGGGGGTACGCAGTATTTT.

CDR3: CASSIDRTETYEQYF. Here the CDR3 DNA reads TGTGCCAGTAGTATAGATCGGACAGAAACCTACGAGCAGTACTTC. The chain carries TRBV19 and TRBJ2-7; D is perhaps TRBD1 (6 bases). CDR3 size: 15 residues. Germline V lookup: CDR1 LNHDA, CDR2 SQIVND (reference sequence). Trimming removed 0 bases from V and 2 bases from J, with 11 bases in between.

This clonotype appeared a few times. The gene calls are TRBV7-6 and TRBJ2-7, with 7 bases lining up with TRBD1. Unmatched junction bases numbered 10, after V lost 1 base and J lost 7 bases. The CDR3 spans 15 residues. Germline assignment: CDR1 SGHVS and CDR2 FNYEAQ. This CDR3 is CASSLEGAVGLEQYF. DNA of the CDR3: TGTGCCAGCAGCTTAGAGGGGGCCGTAGGATTGGAGCAGTACTTC.

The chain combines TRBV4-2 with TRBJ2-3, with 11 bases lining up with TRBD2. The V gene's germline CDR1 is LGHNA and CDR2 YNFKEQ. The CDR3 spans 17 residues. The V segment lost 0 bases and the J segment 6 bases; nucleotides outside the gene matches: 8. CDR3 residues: CASSQDQSSGRADTQYF. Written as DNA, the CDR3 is TGTGCCAGCAGCCAAGATCAGAGTAGCGGGAGGGCGGATACGCAGTATTTT.